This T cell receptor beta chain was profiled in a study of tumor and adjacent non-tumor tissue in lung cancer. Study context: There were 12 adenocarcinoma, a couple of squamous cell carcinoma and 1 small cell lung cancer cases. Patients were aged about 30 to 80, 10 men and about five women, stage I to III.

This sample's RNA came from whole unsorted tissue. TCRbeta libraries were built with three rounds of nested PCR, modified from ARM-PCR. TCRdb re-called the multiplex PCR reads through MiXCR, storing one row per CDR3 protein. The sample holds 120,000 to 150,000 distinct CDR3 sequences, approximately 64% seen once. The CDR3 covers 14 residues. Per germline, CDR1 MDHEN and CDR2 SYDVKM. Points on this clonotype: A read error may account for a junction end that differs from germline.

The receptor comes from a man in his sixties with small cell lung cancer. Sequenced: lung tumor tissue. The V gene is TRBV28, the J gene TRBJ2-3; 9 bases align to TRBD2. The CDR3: CTSSFLAGTDTQYF. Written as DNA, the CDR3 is TGTACCAGCAGTTTTCTAGCGGGGACAGATACACAGTATTTT.